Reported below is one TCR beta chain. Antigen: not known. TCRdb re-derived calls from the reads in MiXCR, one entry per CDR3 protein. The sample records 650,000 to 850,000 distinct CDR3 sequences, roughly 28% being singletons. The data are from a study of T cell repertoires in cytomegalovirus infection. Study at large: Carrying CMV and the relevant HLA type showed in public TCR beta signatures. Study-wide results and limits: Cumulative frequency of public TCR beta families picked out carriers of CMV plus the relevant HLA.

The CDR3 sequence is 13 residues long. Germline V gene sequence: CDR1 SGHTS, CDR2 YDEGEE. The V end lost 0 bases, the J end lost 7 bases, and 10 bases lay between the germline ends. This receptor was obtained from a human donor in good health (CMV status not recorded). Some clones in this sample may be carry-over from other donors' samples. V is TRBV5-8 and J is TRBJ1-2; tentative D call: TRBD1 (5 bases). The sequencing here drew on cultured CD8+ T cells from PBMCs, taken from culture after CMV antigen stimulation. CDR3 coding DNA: TGTGCCAGCAGCTTGGATGGGGCGCGTGGCTACACCTTC. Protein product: CASSLDGARGYTF.